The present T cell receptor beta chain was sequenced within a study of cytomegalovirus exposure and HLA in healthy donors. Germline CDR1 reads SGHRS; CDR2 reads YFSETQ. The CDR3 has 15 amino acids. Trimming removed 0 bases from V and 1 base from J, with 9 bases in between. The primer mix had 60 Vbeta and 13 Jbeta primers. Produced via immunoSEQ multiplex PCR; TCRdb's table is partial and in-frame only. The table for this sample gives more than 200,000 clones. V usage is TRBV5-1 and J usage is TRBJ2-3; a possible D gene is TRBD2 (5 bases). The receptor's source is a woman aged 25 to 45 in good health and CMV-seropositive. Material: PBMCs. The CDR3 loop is CASSLELVGTDTQYF. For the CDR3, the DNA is TGCGCCAGCAGCTTGGAACTAGTCGGCACAGATACGCAGTATTTT.